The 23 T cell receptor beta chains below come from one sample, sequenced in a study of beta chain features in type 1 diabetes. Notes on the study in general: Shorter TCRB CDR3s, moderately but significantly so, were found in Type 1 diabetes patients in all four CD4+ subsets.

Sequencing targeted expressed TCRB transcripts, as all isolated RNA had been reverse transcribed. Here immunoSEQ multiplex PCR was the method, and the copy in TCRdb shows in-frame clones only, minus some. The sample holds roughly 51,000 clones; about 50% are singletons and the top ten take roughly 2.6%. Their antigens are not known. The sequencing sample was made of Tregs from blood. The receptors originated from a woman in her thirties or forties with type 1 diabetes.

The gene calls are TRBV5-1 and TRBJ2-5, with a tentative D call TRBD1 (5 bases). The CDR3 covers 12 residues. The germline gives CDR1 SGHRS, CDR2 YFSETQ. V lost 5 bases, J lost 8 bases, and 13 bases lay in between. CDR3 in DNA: TGCGCCAGCAGACAGGACGCGCTCACCCAGTACTTC. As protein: CASRQDALTQYF. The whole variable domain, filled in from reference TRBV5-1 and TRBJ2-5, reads KAGVTQTPRYLIKTRGQQVTLSCSPISGHRSVSWYQQTPGQGLQFLFEYFSETQRNKGNFPGRFSGRQFSNSRSEMNVSTLELGDSALYLCASRQDALTQYFGPGTRLLVL.

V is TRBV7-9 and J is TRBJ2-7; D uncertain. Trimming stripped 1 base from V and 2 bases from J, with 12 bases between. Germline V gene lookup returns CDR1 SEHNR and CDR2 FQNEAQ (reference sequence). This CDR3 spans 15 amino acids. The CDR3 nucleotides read TGTGCCAGCAGCTTAGGGGCCAGCCTAACCTACGAGCAGTACTTC. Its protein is CASSLGASLTYEQYF.

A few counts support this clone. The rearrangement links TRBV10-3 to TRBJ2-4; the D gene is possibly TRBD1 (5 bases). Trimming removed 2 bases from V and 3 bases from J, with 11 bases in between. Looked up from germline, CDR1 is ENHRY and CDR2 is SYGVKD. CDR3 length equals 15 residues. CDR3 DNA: TGTGCCATCAGTGAGATAAGGGGCAGCAAAAACATTCAGTACTTC. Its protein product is CAISEIRGSKNIQYF.

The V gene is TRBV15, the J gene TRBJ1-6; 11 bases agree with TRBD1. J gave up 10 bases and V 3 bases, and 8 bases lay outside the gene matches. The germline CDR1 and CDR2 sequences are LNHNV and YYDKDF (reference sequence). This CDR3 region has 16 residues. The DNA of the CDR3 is TGTGCCACCAGCAGTGCCCGGACAGGGGGCGGATCACCCCTCCACTTT. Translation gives CATSSARTGGGSPLHF.

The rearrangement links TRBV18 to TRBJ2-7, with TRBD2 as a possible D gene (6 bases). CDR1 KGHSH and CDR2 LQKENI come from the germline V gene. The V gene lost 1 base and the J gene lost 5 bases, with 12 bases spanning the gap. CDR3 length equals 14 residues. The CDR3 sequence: CASSPRAREDEQYF. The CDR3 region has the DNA TGTGCCAGCTCACCACGCGCCAGGGAGGACGAGCAGTACTTC.

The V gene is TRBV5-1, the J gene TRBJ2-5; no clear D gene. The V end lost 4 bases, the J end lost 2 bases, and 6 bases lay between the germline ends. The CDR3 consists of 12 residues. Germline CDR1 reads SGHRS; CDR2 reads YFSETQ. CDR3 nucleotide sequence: TGCGCCAGCAGCCCCCCGCAAGAGACCCAGTACTTC. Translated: CASSPPQETQYF.

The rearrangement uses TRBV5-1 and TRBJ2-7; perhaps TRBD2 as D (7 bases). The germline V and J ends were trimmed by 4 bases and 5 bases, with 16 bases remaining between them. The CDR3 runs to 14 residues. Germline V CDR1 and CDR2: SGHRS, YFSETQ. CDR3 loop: CASSPRRGRDEQYF. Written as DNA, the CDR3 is TGCGCCAGCAGCCCCAGGCGGGGGCGAGACGAGCAGTACTTC. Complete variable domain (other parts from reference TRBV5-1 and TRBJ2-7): KAGVTQTPRYLIKTRGQQVTLSCSPISGHRSVSWYQQTPGQGLQFLFEYFSETQRNKGNFPGRFSGRQFSNSRSEMNVSTLELGDSALYLCASSPRRGRDEQYFGPGTRLTVT.

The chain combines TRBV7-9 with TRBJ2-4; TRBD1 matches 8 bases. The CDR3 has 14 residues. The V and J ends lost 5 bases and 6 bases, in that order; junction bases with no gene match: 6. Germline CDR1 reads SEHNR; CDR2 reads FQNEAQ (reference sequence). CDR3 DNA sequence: TGTGCCAGCAGCCCCTCCGGGACAGGAAACATTCAGTACTTC. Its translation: CASSPSGTGNIQYF.

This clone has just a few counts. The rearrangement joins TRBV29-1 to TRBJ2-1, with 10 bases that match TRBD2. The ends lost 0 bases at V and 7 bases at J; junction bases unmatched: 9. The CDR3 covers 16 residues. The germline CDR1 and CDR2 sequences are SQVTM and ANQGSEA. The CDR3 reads CSVEEVRLAGVNEQFF. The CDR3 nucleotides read TGCAGCGTTGAAGAAGTACGGCTAGCGGGAGTTAATGAGCAGTTCTTC.

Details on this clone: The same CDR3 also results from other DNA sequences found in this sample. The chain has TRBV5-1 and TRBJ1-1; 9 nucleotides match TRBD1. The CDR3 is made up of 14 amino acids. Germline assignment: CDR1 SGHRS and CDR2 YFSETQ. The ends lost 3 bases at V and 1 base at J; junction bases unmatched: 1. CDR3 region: CASSSGQGNTEAFF. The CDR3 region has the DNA TGCGCCAGCAGCTCGGGACAGGGGAACACTGAAGCTTTCTTT. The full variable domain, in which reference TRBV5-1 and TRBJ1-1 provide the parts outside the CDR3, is KAGVTQTPRYLIKTRGQQVTLSCSPISGHRSVSWYQQTPGQGLQFLFEYFSETQRNKGNFPGRFSGRQFSNSRSEMNVSTLELGDSALYLCASSSGQGNTEAFFGQGTRLTVV.

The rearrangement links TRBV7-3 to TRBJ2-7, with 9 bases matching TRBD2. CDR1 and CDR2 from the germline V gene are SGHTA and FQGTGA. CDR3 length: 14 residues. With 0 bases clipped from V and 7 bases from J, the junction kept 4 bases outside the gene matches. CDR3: CASSLTWLAGEQYF. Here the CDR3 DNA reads TGTGCCAGCAGCTTAACGTGGCTAGCGGGGGAGCAGTACTTC.

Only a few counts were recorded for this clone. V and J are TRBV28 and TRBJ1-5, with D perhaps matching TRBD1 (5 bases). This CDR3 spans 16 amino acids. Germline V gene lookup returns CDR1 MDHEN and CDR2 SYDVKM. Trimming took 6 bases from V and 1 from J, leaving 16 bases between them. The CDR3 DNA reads TGTGCCAGCAGAGAGCCCTCAGGGTACAGCAATCAGCCCCAGCATTTT. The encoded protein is CASREPSGYSNQPQHF.

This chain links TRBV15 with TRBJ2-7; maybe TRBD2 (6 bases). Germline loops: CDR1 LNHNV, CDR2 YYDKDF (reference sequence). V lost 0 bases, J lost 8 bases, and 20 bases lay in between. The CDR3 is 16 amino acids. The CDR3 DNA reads TGTGCCACCAGCAGAGACAGGGACTTGGCGTGGGTCCAGCAGTACTTC. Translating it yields CATSRDRDLAWVQQYF.

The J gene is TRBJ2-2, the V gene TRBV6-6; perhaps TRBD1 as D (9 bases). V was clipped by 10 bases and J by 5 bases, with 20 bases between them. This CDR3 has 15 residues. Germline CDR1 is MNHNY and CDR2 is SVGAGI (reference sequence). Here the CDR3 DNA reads TGTGCCACGGGAGGGGGACAGGGTTGGACCGGGGAGCTGTTTTTT. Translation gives CATGGGQGWTGELFF.

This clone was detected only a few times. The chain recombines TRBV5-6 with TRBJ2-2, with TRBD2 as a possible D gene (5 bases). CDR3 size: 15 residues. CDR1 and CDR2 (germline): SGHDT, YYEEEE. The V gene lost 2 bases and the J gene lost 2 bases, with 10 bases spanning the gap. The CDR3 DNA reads TGTGCCAGCAGCTTCGGGAACAGCAACACCGGGGAGCTGTTTTTT. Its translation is CASSFGNSNTGELFF.

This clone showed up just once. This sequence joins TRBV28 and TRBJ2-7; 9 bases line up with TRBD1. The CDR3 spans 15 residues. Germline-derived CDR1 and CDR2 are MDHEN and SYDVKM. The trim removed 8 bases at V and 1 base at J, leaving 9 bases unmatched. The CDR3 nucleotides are TGTGCCAGCCTCGGACAGGGGAAAAGGTCCTACGAGCAGTACTTC. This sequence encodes CASLGQGKRSYEQYF.

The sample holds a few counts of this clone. The CDR3 protein is CSVEAGYSYEQYF. The CDR3 nucleotides read TGCAGCGTTGAAGCGGGGTATTCCTACGAGCAGTACTTC. The chain combines TRBV29-1 with TRBJ2-7; D is perhaps TRBD2 (5 bases). V lost 1 base to trimming and J lost 1 base, with 8 bases between them. The CDR3 is 13 amino acids. Germline values: CDR1 SQVTM, CDR2 ANQGSEA.

CDR3 sequence: CASSLADNLWGAEAFF. CDR3 DNA: TGTGCCAGCAGCTTGGCCGATAACCTCTGGGGGGCTGAAGCTTTCTTT. V gene TRBV5-5 combines with J gene TRBJ1-1, with D perhaps matching TRBD1 (5 bases). CDR1 is SGHKS and CDR2 is YYEKEE in the germline V gene (reference sequence). Trimming left V 0 bases short and J 6 bases short, with 18 bases between. The CDR3 is 16 amino acids.

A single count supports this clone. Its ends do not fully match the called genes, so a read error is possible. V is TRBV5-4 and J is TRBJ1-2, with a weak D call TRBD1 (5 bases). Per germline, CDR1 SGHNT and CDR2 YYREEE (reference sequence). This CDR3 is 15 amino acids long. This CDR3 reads CASSLIQGANYGYAF. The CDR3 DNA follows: TGTGCCAGCAGCTTGATTCAGGGTGCTAACTATGGCTACGCCTTC.

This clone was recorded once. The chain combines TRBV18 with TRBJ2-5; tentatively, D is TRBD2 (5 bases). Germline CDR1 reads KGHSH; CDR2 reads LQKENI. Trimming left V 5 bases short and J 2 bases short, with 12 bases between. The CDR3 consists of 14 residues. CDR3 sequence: CASSDIGVQETQYF. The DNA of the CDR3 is TGTGCCAGCTCAGACATCGGGGTACAAGAGACCCAGTACTTC.

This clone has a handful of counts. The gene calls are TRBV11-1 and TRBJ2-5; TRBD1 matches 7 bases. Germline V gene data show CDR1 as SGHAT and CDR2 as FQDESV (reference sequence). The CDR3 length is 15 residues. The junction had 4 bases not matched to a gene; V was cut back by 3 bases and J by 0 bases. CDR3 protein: CASSFQGQYQETQYF. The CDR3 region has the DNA TGTGCCAGCAGCTTCCAGGGACAGTACCAAGAGACCCAGTACTTC.

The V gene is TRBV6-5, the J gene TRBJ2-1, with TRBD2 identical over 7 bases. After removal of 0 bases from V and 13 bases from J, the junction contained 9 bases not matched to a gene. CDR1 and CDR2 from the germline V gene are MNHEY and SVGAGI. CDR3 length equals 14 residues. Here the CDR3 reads CASSYSGGEKSQFF. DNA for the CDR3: TGTGCCAGCAGTTACTCGGGGGGGGAAAAAAGTCAGTTCTTC.

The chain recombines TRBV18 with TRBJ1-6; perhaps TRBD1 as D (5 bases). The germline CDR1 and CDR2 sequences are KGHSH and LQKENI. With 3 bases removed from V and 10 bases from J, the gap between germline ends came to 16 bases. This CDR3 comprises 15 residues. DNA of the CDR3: TGTGCCAGCTCACCGGGGCAGGCCGAGAGGTCACCCCTCCACTTT. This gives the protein CASSPGQAERSPLHF.